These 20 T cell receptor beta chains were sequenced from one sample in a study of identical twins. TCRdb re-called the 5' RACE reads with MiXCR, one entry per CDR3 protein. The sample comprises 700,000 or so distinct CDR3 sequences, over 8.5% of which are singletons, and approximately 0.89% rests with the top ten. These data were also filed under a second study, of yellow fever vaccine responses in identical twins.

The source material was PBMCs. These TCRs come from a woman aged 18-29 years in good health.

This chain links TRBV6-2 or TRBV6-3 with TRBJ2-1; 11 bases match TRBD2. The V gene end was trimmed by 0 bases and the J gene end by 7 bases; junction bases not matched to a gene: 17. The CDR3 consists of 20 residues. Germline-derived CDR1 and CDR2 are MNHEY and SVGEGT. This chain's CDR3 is CASSYSITSGSPILWNEQFF. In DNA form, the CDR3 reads TGTGCCAGCAGTTACTCGATTACTAGCGGGAGTCCTATTTTGTGGAATGAGCAGTTCTTC.

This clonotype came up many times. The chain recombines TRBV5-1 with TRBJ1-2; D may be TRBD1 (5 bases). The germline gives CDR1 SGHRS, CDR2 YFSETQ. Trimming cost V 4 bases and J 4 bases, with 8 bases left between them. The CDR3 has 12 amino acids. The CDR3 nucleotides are TGCGCCAGCAGCATCGGGGCCTATGGCTACACCTTC. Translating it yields CASSIGAYGYTF.

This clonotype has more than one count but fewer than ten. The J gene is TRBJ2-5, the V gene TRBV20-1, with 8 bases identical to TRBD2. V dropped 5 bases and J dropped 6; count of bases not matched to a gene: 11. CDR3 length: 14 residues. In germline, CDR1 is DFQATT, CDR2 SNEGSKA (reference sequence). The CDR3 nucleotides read TGCAGTGCTCTAACCGGGGGGGCCTTACAGACCCAGTACTTC. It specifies CSALTGGALQTQYF.

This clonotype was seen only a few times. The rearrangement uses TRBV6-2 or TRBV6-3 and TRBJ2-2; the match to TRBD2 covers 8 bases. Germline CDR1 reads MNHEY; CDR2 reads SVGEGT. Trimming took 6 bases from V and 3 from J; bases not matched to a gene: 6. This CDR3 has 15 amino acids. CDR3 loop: CASSHGLAYTGELFF. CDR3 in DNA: TGTGCCAGCAGCCACGGACTAGCCTACACCGGGGAGCTGTTTTTT.

The CDR3 region is CASSLRDRENSPLHF. The DNA of the CDR3 is TGTGCCAGCAGCTTACGGGACAGGGAGAATTCACCCCTCCACTTT. The chain joins TRBV7-2 to TRBJ1-6; 9 bases map to TRBD1. The CDR3 totals 15 residues. In germline, CDR1 is SGHTA, CDR2 FQGNSA. The V and J ends lost 2 bases and 7 bases, in that order; junction bases with no gene match: 3.

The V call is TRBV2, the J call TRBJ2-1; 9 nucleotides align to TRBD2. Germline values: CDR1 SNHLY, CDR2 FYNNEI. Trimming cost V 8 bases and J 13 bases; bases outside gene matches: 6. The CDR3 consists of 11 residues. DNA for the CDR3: TGTGCCAGCGAAGCGGGGGGCCACCAGTTCTTC. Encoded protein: CASEAGGHQFF.

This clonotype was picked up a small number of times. The CDR3, as DNA: TGTGCCAGCAGTTACGGCCGAGGGGGCGAGCAGTACTTC. Its protein product is CASSYGRGGEQYF. The chain uses TRBV6-5 and TRBJ2-7; weak D call: TRBD1 (6 bases). Trimming took off 2 bases at V and 6 bases at J, with 11 bases between the two ends. The CDR3 is made up of 13 amino acids. Per germline, CDR1 MNHEY and CDR2 SVGAGI.

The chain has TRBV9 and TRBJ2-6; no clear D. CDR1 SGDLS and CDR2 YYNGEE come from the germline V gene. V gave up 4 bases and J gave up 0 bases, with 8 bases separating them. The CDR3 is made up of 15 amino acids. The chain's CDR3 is CASSRRVSGANVLTF. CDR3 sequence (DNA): TGTGCCAGCAGCCGCCGCGTCTCTGGGGCCAACGTCCTGACTTTC. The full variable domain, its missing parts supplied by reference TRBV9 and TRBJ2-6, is DSGVTQTPKHLITATGQRVTLRCSPRSGDLSVYWYQQSLDQGLQFLIQYYNGEERAKGNILERFSAQQFPDLHSELNLSSLELGDSALYFCASSRRVSGANVLTFGAGSRLTVL.

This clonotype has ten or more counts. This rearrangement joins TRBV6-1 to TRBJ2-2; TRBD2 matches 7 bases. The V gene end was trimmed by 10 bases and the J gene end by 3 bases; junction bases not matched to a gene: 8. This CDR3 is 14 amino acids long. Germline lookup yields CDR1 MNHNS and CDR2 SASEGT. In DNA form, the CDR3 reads TGTGCCACCTTATCTGGGAGGGACACCGGGGAGCTGTTTTTT. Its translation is CATLSGRDTGELFF.

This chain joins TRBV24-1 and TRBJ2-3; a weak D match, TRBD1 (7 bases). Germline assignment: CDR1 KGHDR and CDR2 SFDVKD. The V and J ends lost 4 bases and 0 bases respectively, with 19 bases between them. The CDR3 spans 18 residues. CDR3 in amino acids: CATSDTTHRGGSTDTQYF. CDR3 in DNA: TGTGCCACCAGTGACACTACTCACAGGGGAGGCAGCACAGATACGCAGTATTTT.

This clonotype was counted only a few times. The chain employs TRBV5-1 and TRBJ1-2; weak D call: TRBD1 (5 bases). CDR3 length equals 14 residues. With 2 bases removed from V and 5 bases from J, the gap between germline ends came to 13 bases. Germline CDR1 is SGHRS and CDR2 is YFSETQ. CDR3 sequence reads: CASSFGGVGYGYTF. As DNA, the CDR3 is TGCGCCAGCAGCTTCGGGGGAGTAGGGTATGGCTACACCTTC. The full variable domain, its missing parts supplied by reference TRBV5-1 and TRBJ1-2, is KAGVTQTPRYLIKTRGQQVTLSCSPISGHRSVSWYQQTPGQGLQFLFEYFSETQRNKGNFPGRFSGRQFSNSRSEMNVSTLELGDSALYLCASSFGGVGYGYTFGSGTRLTVV.

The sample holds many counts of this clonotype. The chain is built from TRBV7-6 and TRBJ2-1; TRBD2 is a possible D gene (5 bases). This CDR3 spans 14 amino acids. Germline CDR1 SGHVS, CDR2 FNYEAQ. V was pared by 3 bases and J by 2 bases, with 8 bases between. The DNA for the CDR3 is TGTGCCAGCAGCTTTGTCGGGACCTACAATGAGCAGTTCTTC. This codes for CASSFVGTYNEQFF. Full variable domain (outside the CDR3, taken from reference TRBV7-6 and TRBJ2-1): GAGVSQSPRYKVTKRGQDVALRCDPISGHVSLYWYRQALGQGPEFLTYFNYEAQQDKSGLPNDRFSAERPEGSISTLTIQRTEQRDSAMYRCASSFVGTYNEQFFGPGTRLTVL.

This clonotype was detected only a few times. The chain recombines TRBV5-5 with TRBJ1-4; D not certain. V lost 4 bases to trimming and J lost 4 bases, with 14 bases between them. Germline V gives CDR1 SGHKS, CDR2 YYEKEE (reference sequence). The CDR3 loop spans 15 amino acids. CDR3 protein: CASSATWTVNEKLFF. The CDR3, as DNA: TGTGCCAGCAGCGCTACGTGGACGGTTAATGAAAAACTGTTTTTT.

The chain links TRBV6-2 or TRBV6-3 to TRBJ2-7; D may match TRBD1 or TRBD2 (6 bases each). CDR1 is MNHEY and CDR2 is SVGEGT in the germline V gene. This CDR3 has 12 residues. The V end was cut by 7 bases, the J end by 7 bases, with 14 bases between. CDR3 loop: CASTQGRSEQYF. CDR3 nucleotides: TGTGCCAGCACTCAGGGGAGGAGTGAGCAGTACTTC.

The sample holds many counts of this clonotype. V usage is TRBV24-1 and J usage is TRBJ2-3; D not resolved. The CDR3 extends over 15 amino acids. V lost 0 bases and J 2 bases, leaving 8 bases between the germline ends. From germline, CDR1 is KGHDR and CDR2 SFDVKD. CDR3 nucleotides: TGTGCCACCAGTGATTTGAGGCAGAACACAGATACGCAGTATTTT. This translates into CATSDLRQNTDTQYF.

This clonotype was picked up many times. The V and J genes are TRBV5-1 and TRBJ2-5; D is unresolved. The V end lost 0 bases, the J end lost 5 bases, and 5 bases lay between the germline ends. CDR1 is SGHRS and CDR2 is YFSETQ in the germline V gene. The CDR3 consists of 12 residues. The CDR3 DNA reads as TGCGCCAGCAGCTTGGAGGTTGAGACCCAGTACTTC. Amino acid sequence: CASSLEVETQYF.

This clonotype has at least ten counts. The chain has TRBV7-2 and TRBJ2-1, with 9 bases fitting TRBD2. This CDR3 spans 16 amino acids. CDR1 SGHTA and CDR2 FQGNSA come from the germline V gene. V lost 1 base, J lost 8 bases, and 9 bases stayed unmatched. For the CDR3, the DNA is TGTGCCAGCAGCTTAGGGGGGCTAGCGGGGATCGATGAGCAGTTCTTC. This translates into CASSLGGLAGIDEQFF.

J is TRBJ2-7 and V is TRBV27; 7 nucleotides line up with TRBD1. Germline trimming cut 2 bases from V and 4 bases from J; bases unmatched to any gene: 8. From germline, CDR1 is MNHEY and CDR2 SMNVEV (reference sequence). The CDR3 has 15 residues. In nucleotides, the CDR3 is TGTGCCAGCAGTTTAATTGGGACAGAAGTGTACGAGCAGTACTTC. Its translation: CASSLIGTEVYEQYF.

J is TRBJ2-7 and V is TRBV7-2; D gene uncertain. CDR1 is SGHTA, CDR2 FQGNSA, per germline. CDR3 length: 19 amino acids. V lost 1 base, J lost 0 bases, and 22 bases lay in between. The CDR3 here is CASSLGFPAWRTNSYEQYF. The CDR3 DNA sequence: TGTGCCAGCAGCTTAGGCTTCCCTGCGTGGCGGACGAACTCCTACGAGCAGTACTTC.

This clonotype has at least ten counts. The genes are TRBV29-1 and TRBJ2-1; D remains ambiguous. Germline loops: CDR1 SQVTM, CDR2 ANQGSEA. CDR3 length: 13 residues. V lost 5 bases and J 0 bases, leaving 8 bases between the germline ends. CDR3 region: CSVSRFSYNEQFF. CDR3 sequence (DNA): TGCAGCGTTAGTCGATTCTCCTACAATGAGCAGTTCTTC.